What follows are 5 T cell receptor beta chains derived from one specimen sequenced in a study of technical replicates of blood from a few donors. Produced via immunoSEQ multiplex PCR; TCRdb's table is partial and in-frame only. This repertoire shows just over 80,000 clones, approximately 94% found once; its top ten account for 0.35% to 0.45%. Sequences were obtained from T cells isolated from PBMCs. These receptors were taken from a human donor in good health.

The chain joins TRBV6-5 to TRBJ2-1; 7 bases fit TRBD2. From germline, CDR1 is MNHEY and CDR2 SVGAGI. Losses at the gene ends were 8 bases for V and 5 bases for J; bases not matched to a gene: 6. The CDR3 is 13 residues long. This CDR3 is CASGLAENNEQFF. DNA of the CDR3: TGTGCCAGCGGGCTAGCGGAGAACAATGAGCAGTTCTTC.

The genes are TRBV5-6 and TRBJ2-5, with TRBD2 identical over 11 bases. CDR1 is SGHDT and CDR2 is YYEEEE in the germline V gene. The CDR3 loop spans 15 amino acids. The ends lost 6 bases at V and 1 base at J; junction bases unmatched: 5. The CDR3 here is CASTLGLAGQETQYF. In DNA form, the CDR3 reads TGTGCCAGCACCCTAGGACTAGCGGGCCAAGAGACCCAGTACTTC.

This rearrangement joins TRBV2 to TRBJ2-7; TRBD1 is a possible D gene (6 bases). V dropped 8 bases and J dropped 0 bases, with 11 bases sitting between them. There are 13 residues in the CDR3. Germline V gives CDR1 SNHLY, CDR2 FYNNEI. CDR3 in DNA: TGTGCCAGCGGGGGCGTCTACTCCTACGAGCAGTACTTC. It encodes CASGGVYSYEQYF.

The rearrangement links TRBV10-3 to TRBJ2-2, with 8 bases lining up with TRBD1. The germline gives CDR1 ENHRY, CDR2 SYGVKD. Trimming at V came to 5 bases and at J to 3 bases, leaving 5 bases not matched to a gene. The CDR3 consists of 15 residues. CDR3 DNA: TGTGCCATCAGTATCCGGGACAGGCACACCGGGGAGCTGTTTTTT. This sequence encodes CAISIRDRHTGELFF.

The gene calls are TRBV5-4 and TRBJ2-1; D gene ambiguous. This CDR3 comprises 15 residues. CDR1 and CDR2 from the germline V gene are SGHNT and YYREEE (reference sequence). Deletions cut 1 base from V and 0 bases from J, with 8 bases between. The CDR3 DNA follows: TGTGCCAGCAGCTTGACAGCTGCCTCCTACAATGAGCAGTTCTTC. Translated: CASSLTAASYNEQFF.